This T cell receptor beta chain originates from a study of CD8+CD57+ T cells in acquired aplastic anemia. For CDR3 and TCR beta VDJ profiling, genomic DNA was the template used. In TCRdb, the reads were re-called with MiXCR into one record per CDR3 protein. The sample yields 120,000 or so distinct CDR3 sequences, 48% seen once. Many counts were recorded for this clonotype. The sequence was collected from a human donor in good health, serving as a control. Sequences were obtained from sorted CD4+, CD8+, or CD8+CD57+ T cells (not recorded which) from PBMCs.

CDR3 nucleotide sequence: TGTGCCACTTCCCGGCCGGGACTAGGATACGAGCAGTACTTC. Residues: CATSRPGLGYEQYF. The chain employs TRBV6-2 or TRBV6-3 and TRBJ2-7; 8 positions match TRBD2. Trimming cost V 10 bases and J 4 bases; bases outside gene matches: 12. CDR1 is MNHEY and CDR2 is SVGEGT in the germline V gene. There are 14 residues in the CDR3.